This is a list of T cell receptor beta chains from one sample in a study of blood T cells in healthy people across ages. Each CDR3 protein gets one entry after TCRdb re-called the 5' RACE reads with MiXCR. There are some 1.4 million distinct CDR3 sequences in the sample; roughly 45% occur only once, and 7.9% lies in the top ten. The sample taken for sequencing was blood. These receptors were obtained from a woman aged 18-30 years in good health. The CDR3 runs from the conserved cysteine through the conserved F or W. Fields, in order: CDR3 DNA, CDR3 protein, clone size, V gene, D gene, J gene. D genes are given only for firm matches. A clone size is listed for some rows: how often the clone was seen (once, few, many), or a class if it is expanded.

DNA: TGTGCCAGCAGTTTAGGGACGACAACTAATGAAAAACTGTTTTTT
CDR3: CASSLGTTTNEKLFF
size: few
V: TRBV12-3/TRBV12-4
D: .
J: TRBJ1-4

DNA: TGCGCCAGCAGCCAAGGGACTAGCGGGATAAGAAATGAGCAGTTCTTC
CDR3: CASSQGTSGIRNEQFF
size: few
V: TRBV4-1
D: TRBD2
J: TRBJ2-1

DNA: TGTGCCAGCAGTTTGGGGCGGGGGAACCAAGAGACCCAGTACTTC
CDR3: CASSLGRGNQETQYF
size: .
V: TRBV28
D: TRBD2
J: TRBJ2-5

DNA: TGTGCCAGCAGTTTCGGGCTAGCGGGTTCCTACGAGCAGTACTTC
CDR3: CASSFGLAGSYEQYF
size: many
V: TRBV6-2/TRBV6-3
D: TRBD2
J: TRBJ2-7

DNA: TGTGCCACACGGAACGGGGACATTTACAATGAGCAGTTCTTC
CDR3: CATRNGDIYNEQFF
size: .
V: TRBV10-3
D: .
J: TRBJ2-1

DNA: TGCGCCAGCAGCTTGGGGCCAAGGGGAGAAAAACTGTTTTTT
CDR3: CASSLGPRGEKLFF
size: .
V: TRBV5-1
D: .
J: TRBJ1-4

DNA: TGTGCCAACAGCTTACTCCCTTCACCCCTCCACTTT
CDR3: CANSLLPSPLHF
size: .
V: TRBV7-2
D: .
J: TRBJ1-6

DNA: TGTGCCAGCAGTTTATCGAGAGGGCCGGGGTACGAGCAGTACTTC
CDR3: CASSLSRGPGYEQYF
size: .
V: TRBV12-3/TRBV12-4
D: .
J: TRBJ2-7

DNA: TGTGCCAGCAGCCCCCTTGCGGGAGAAACCTACGAGCAGTACTTC
CDR3: CASSPLAGETYEQYF
size: .
V: TRBV3-1
D: TRBD2
J: TRBJ2-7

DNA: TGTGCCAGCAGCCAAGACAGAGTCTACGAGCAGTTCTTC
CDR3: CASSQDRVYEQFF
size: once
V: TRBV7-2
D: .
J: TRBJ2-1

DNA: TGCAGTGCTGTCAGGGAGGGGGTGGAGACCCAGTACTTC
CDR3: CSAVREGVETQYF
size: .
V: TRBV20-1
D: .
J: TRBJ2-5

DNA: TGTGCCAGCAGCCCCACGACGGAGGGCGAGCAGTACTTC
CDR3: CASSPTTEGEQYF
size: .
V: TRBV28
D: .
J: TRBJ2-7

DNA: TGTGCCAGCAGCTCCGGACTATCTAGCATTCAGTACTTC
CDR3: CASSSGLSSIQYF
size: .
V: TRBV11-1
D: .
J: TRBJ2-4

DNA: TGTGCCAGCAGTGAAAGGGGGTACACTGAAGCTTTCTTT
CDR3: CASSERGYTEAFF
size: .
V: TRBV25-1
D: .
J: TRBJ1-1

DNA: TGTGCCATCAGTGAGTTCGGCCGGGAGCAGTTCTTC
CDR3: CAISEFGREQFF
size: many
V: TRBV10-3
D: .
J: TRBJ2-1

DNA: TGTGCCAGCAGTGAACGTCCAGGGTGGTATGGCTACACCTTC
CDR3: CASSERPGWYGYTF
size: .
V: TRBV6-1
D: .
J: TRBJ1-2

DNA: TGTGCCAGCACCTACCATCAGGTCCTTAAGCAGTACTTC
CDR3: CASTYHQVLKQYF
size: .
V: TRBV6-5
D: .
J: TRBJ2-4

DNA: TGTGCCAGCAGCTTAAGAGTAGCTGCGGAGACCCAGTACTTC
CDR3: CASSLRVAAETQYF
size: .
V: TRBV7-7
D: .
J: TRBJ2-5

DNA: TGTGCCAGCCGCCCCCGGCAGGGGATTACCGAGCAGTACTTC
CDR3: CASRPRQGITEQYF
size: few
V: TRBV28
D: .
J: TRBJ2-7

DNA: TGTGCCAGCAGTCGGGACAGCCGAACCTACGAGCAGTACTTC
CDR3: CASSRDSRTYEQYF
size: few
V: TRBV6-5
D: TRBD1
J: TRBJ2-7

DNA: TGTGCCAGCAGTTCTCTCATAGGGGCGACCTCCTACAATGAGCAGTTCTTC
CDR3: CASSSLIGATSYNEQFF
size: .
V: TRBV6-6
D: .
J: TRBJ2-1

DNA: TGTGCCAGCAGTTACAGGCTCGGGGCGGCGGGAGCCTACGAGCAGTACTTC
CDR3: CASSYRLGAAGAYEQYF
size: few
V: TRBV6-5
D: TRBD2
J: TRBJ2-7

DNA: TGCGCCAGCAGCCAAGATCCCCCATTGACAGGGGGCGACGGGGAGCTGTTTTTT
CDR3: CASSQDPPLTGGDGELFF
size: once
V: TRBV4-1
D: TRBD1
J: TRBJ2-2

DNA: TGTGCCATCAGTGAGTCGACTAGCGGGGGAGATACGCAGTATTTT
CDR3: CAISESTSGGDTQYF
size: .
V: TRBV10-3
D: TRBD2
J: TRBJ2-3